The sequence of this TCR beta chain was determined in a study of control samples from healthy donors and cancer patients (dated by TCRdb to 2019 to 2021). About this clone: It has no known antigen specificity. Per-nucleotide qualities are absent, and no much larger clonotype sits a single base away.

To prepare the library, the immunoSEQ multiplex PCR assay was applied. Sourced from immuneACCESS, this table was stored by TCRdb with only in-frame sequences that have V and J called. A share of the clones is absent; for the studies checked, an unresolved V gene accounts for under half, and the remainder has no known explanation. Here the sample has fewer than 110,000 clones; roughly 91% occur a single time. The biggest ten clones account for more than 7% of the sample. Measured from the cysteine to the phenylalanine, the CDR3 is 14 residues long. Just CDR3 DNA is preserved here, 42 bases in frame from base 1. Based on the germline V gene, the CDR1 and CDR2 sequences are SGHRS and YFSETQ. V has 3 bases trimmed and J has 9 bases trimmed; junction bases matching no gene number 8.

This TCR derives from a man aged 25 to 40 in good health. Material for sequencing was blood. The V and J segments used are TRBV5-1 and TRBJ1-3; TRBD1 matches 8 bases in the middle. The nucleotide sequence reads TGCGCCAGCAGCTCCGGGACAGGATCCCTCACCATATATTTT. Translated, this gives CASSSGTGSLTIYF.